Following are 32 T cell receptor beta chains from one sample sequenced in a study of human T cells and chemical hapten exposure (dated by TCRdb to the early 2020s). The library came from RACE. Sequencing relied on a NextSeq 500. The public reads were reanalyzed by TCRdb: fastp trimming at Q25, MiXCR alignment, in-frame beta chains only. Rows with a matching CDR3 protein are joined into one entry that keeps the most common DNA and genes. The sample includes some 80,000 distinct CDR3 sequences, with roughly 10% observed a single time. The ten largest clones capture roughly 4.2% of the sample. What this sample's time point label stands for: patch test 1, 2 weeks after DPC sensitization. The treatment or condition label on this specimen signifies: therapeutic diphenylcyclopropenone sensitization with weekly scalp DPC. Specimen: whole blood, collected in connection with sensitization to the hapten diphenylcyclopropenone (DPC). The receptors were gathered from a woman in her fifties or sixties with alopecia areata. Some clones in this sample may be carry-over from other donors' samples.

The chain is built from TRBV28 and TRBJ1-5, with D possibly being TRBD1 (5 bases). The V end lost 6 bases, the J end lost 1 base, and 16 bases lay between the germline ends. CDR1 MDHEN and CDR2 SYDVKM come from the germline V gene. The CDR3 covers 16 residues. CDR3: CASSPTGHLSNQPQHF. CDR3 coding DNA: TGTGCCAGCAGCCCCACCGGACACCTCAGCAATCAGCCCCAGCATTTT.

This clonotype turned up a few times. This chain's CDR3 is CASSDLSRGQGDQPQHF. The CDR3 coding sequence is TGTGCCAGCAGTGATTTAAGTCGGGGACAGGGGGATCAGCCCCAGCATTTT. V is TRBV6-1 and J is TRBJ1-5; 11 positions match TRBD1. CDR1 is MNHNS, CDR2 SASEGT, per germline. After removal of 3 bases from V and 5 bases from J, the junction contained 9 bases not matched to a gene. This CDR3 has 17 residues.

This clonotype came up many times. The chain links TRBV19 to TRBJ2-1, with D perhaps matching TRBD2 (5 bases). From germline, CDR1 is LNHDA and CDR2 SQIVND (reference sequence). The CDR3 is made up of 15 amino acids. V dropped 0 bases and J dropped 0 bases, with 6 bases sitting between them. CDR3 nucleotide sequence: TGTGCCAGTAGTATAGATCGGGGCTCCTACAATGAGCAGTTCTTC. Translation gives CASSIDRGSYNEQFF.

In this sample, this clonotype turned up many times. This chain connects TRBV4-2 to TRBJ1-1, with unresolved D. The CDR3 loop spans 16 amino acids. Germline V gives CDR1 LGHNA, CDR2 YNFKEQ. With 1 base removed from V and 4 bases from J, the gap between germline ends came to 16 bases. Here the CDR3 DNA reads TGTGCCAGCAGCCAAGGGAGGGTCGGCTGGAGCACTGAAGCTTTCTTT. It translates to CASSQGRVGWSTEAFF.

This clonotype was observed many times. The rearrangement joins TRBV4-2 to TRBJ1-2, with D unclear. The germline gives CDR1 LGHNA, CDR2 YNFKEQ. Between the trimmed V and J ends, which lost 0 bases and 1 base, there was a span of 12 bases. This CDR3 is built from 16 residues. In nucleotides, the CDR3 is TGTGCCAGCAGCCAAGATCGCTCGACGGTTAACTATGGCTACACCTTC. This sequence encodes CASSQDRSTVNYGYTF.

This clonotype was observed at least ten times. J is TRBJ2-1 and V is TRBV9; TRBD2 matches 14 bases. The germline gives CDR1 SGDLS, CDR2 YYNGEE. The CDR3 contains 16 residues. After removal of 3 bases from V and 9 bases from J, the junction contained 8 bases not matched to a gene. DNA for the CDR3: TGTGCCAGCAGCGGAGGGACTAGCGGGAGTTGGGTTGAGCAGTTCTTC. It translates to CASSGGTSGSWVEQFF. The variable domain in full, with the rest retrieved from reference TRBV9 and TRBJ2-1, is DSGVTQTPKHLITATGQRVTLRCSPRSGDLSVYWYQQSLDQGLQFLIQYYNGEERAKGNILERFSAQQFPDLHSELNLSSLELGDSALYFCASSGGTSGSWVEQFFGPGTRLTVL.

V and J are TRBV7-6 and TRBJ2-5, with D perhaps matching TRBD1 (5 bases). Germline-derived CDR1 and CDR2 are SGHVS and FNYEAQ. V was pared by 3 bases and J by 5 bases, with 10 bases between. The length of the CDR3 is 13 residues. In DNA form, the CDR3 reads TGTGCCAGCAGCTTGGGGCTTATGGAGACCCAGTACTTC. Translating it yields CASSLGLMETQYF. The full variable domain, its missing parts supplied by reference TRBV7-6 and TRBJ2-5, is GAGVSQSPRYKVTKRGQDVALRCDPISGHVSLYWYRQALGQGPEFLTYFNYEAQQDKSGLPNDRFSAERPEGSISTLTIQRTEQRDSAMYRCASSLGLMETQYFGPGTRLLVL.

This clonotype was counted ten times or more. The CDR3 sequence is CASSDSYSSYNEQFF. Here the CDR3 DNA reads TGTGCCAGCAGTGACTCGTACAGCTCCTACAATGAGCAGTTCTTC. The chain joins TRBV6-4 to TRBJ2-1; no reliable D call. The germline V gene has CDR1 MRHNA and CDR2 SNTAGT. This CDR3 is built from 15 residues. Deletions cut 0 bases from V and 0 bases from J, with 6 bases between.

Ten or more counts support this clonotype. The V gene is TRBV3-1, the J gene TRBJ2-5; D is perhaps TRBD1 or TRBD2 (5 bases each). This CDR3 is built from 15 residues. CDR1 LGHDT and CDR2 YNNKEL come from the germline V gene (reference sequence). Trimming removed 8 bases from V and 2 bases from J, with 18 bases in between. CDR3 bases: TGTGCCAGCCGTCCAAAGGGACCAACACAAGAGACCCAGTACTTC. Protein sequence: CASRPKGPTQETQYF.

The chain combines TRBV28 with TRBJ1-2; tentatively, D is TRBD1 (6 bases). The CDR3 is 13 residues long. Germline lookup yields CDR1 MDHEN and CDR2 SYDVKM. Trimming took 1 base from V and 7 from J, leaving 10 bases between them. CDR3 residues: CASSLLRGPGYTF. DNA of the CDR3: TGTGCCAGCAGTTTATTACGGGGGCCTGGCTACACCTTC.

Ten or more counts support this clonotype. The chain joins TRBV18 to TRBJ2-1, with TRBD1 matching 11 bases. This CDR3 has 16 amino acids. Unmatched junction bases numbered 9, after V lost 6 bases and J lost 5 bases. Germline CDR1 reads KGHSH; CDR2 reads LQKENI. CDR3 region: CASSPDRGRGDNEQFF. DNA for the CDR3: TGTGCCAGCTCTCCGGACAGGGGGCGCGGGGACAATGAGCAGTTCTTC.

This clonotype was recorded at least ten times. V and J are TRBV29-1 and TRBJ2-2, with D perhaps assigned TRBD1 or TRBD2 (5 bases each). Germline-derived CDR1 and CDR2 are SQVTM and ANQGSEA. The CDR3 length is 14 residues. Deletions cut 2 bases from V and 4 bases from J, with 11 bases between. The CDR3 bases are TGCAGCGTTGAACGGGGCCCCGGCACCGGGGAGCTGTTTTTT. Translated: CSVERGPGTGELFF.

This chain uses TRBV2 with TRBJ2-7, with TRBD1 matching 7 bases. Germline V lookup: CDR1 SNHLY, CDR2 FYNNEI. The CDR3 covers 15 residues. V was pared by 6 bases and J by 4 bases, with 12 bases of the junction left unmatched. The CDR3 DNA follows: TGTGCCAGCAGCTCCCCGGGACAGCAATTTTACGAGCAGTACTTC. Protein sequence: CASSSPGQQFYEQYF.

This clonotype was seen repeatedly, ten times or more. This sequence joins TRBV5-5 and TRBJ2-3; no clear D. In germline, CDR1 is SGHKS, CDR2 YYEKEE (reference sequence). V was trimmed by 5 bases and J by 6 bases, leaving 13 bases between them. This CDR3 is built from 13 residues. CDR3 DNA: TGTGCCAGCAGTCGGGTCGAGTGGGATACGCAGTATTTT. Amino acids: CASSRVEWDTQYF. The full variable domain, in which reference TRBV5-5 and TRBJ2-3 provide the parts outside the CDR3, is DAGVTQSPTHLIKTRGQQVTLRCSPISGHKSVSWYQQVLGQGPQFIFQYYEKEERGRGNFPDRFSARQFPNYSSELNVNALLLGDSALYLCASSRVEWDTQYFGPGTRLTVL.

The chain couples TRBV7-9 to TRBJ2-5, with D possibly TRBD1 on 5 matching bases. Deletions cut 5 bases from V and 0 bases from J, with 10 bases between. The CDR3 has 14 amino acids. Looked up from germline, CDR1 is SEHNR and CDR2 is FQNEAQ (reference sequence). The CDR3 coding sequence is TGTGCCAGCAGCCCTACAGGACACCAAGAGACCCAGTACTTC. This gives the protein CASSPTGHQETQYF. Combining the CDR3 with reference TRBV7-9 and TRBJ2-5 gives the whole variable domain DTGVSQNPRHKITKRGQNVTFRCDPISEHNRLYWYRQTLGQGPEFLTYFQNEAQLEKSRLLSDRFSAERPKGSFSTLEIQRTEQGDSAMYLCASSPTGHQETQYFGPGTRLLVL.

There are many counts of this clonotype. V and J are TRBV7-2 and TRBJ2-1; D perhaps matches TRBD2 (5 bases). The germline V gene has CDR1 SGHTA and CDR2 FQGNSA. Between the trimmed V and J ends, which lost 1 base and 6 bases, there was a span of 13 bases. This CDR3 has 15 amino acids. DNA of the CDR3: TGTGCCAGCAGCTTAGACTCCCTTCGGGGCAATGAGCAGTTCTTC. Its translation is CASSLDSLRGNEQFF.

This clonotype was detected many times. The chain carries TRBV29-1 and TRBJ2-7, with a possible D match to TRBD2 (5 bases). The CDR3 is made up of 12 amino acids. Germline V lookup: CDR1 SQVTM, CDR2 ANQGSEA. The germline V and J ends were trimmed by 4 bases and 5 bases, with 12 bases remaining between them. CDR3: CSVVEALHEQYF. CDR3 DNA: TGCAGCGTTGTGGAGGCCCTCCACGAGCAGTACTTC.

This clonotype was found a few times. The chain joins TRBV7-9 to TRBJ1-4; D uncertain. Germline-derived CDR1 and CDR2 are SEHNR and FQNEAQ (reference sequence). This CDR3 comprises 12 residues. Trimming took off 4 bases at V and 5 bases at J, with 5 bases between the two ends. CDR3 amino acids: CASSWANEKLFF. CDR3 in DNA: TGTGCCAGCAGCTGGGCGAATGAAAAACTGTTTTTT.

The gene calls are TRBV5-1 and TRBJ2-1; D remains ambiguous. V shed 0 bases and J shed 4 bases, with 8 bases lying between them. Germline V gene lookup returns CDR1 SGHRS and CDR2 YFSETQ. There are 14 residues in the CDR3. CDR3 region: CASSLAESYNEQFF. The CDR3 DNA follows: TGCGCCAGCAGCTTGGCCGAGAGTTACAATGAGCAGTTCTTC.

This chain joins TRBV10-3 and TRBJ2-7; D is undetermined. V was pared by 4 bases and J by 5 bases, with 6 bases between. Germline V gene data show CDR1 as ENHRY and CDR2 as SYGVKD. This CDR3 has 11 residues. The CDR3 sequence: CAISALDEQYF. The DNA of the CDR3 is TGTGCCATCAGTGCCTTAGACGAGCAGTACTTC.

The rearrangement uses TRBV9 and TRBJ2-3, with D tentatively TRBD1 or TRBD2 (5 bases each). This CDR3 is 16 amino acids long. In germline, CDR1 is SGDLS, CDR2 YYNGEE. V dropped 4 bases and J dropped 0 bases, with 15 bases sitting between them. CDR3 DNA: TGTGCCAGCAGCAGTGGGGGACCTCCTAGCACAGATACGCAGTATTTT. It codes for CASSSGGPPSTDTQYF.

About this clonotype itself: It may be a read error: a sequence one base away is much more abundant. The genes are TRBV7-8 and TRBJ1-1, with no clear D. Germline V lookup: CDR1 SGHVS, CDR2 FQNEAQ. The CDR3 has 14 residues. CDR3 sequence: CVSSHDKMNTEAFF. For the CDR3, the DNA is TGTGTCAGCAGCCACGACAAAATGAACACTGAAGCTTTCTTT.

The chain employs TRBV27 and TRBJ1-2, with 10 positions matching TRBD1. After removal of 6 bases from V and 5 bases from J, the junction contained 12 bases not matched to a gene. CDR1 is MNHEY and CDR2 is SMNVEV in the germline V gene (reference sequence). This CDR3 has 16 residues. Here the CDR3 reads CASSSGRPGQGYGYTF. CDR3 in DNA: TGTGCCAGCAGCTCCGGGCGACCGGGACAGGGGTATGGCTACACCTTC.

This chain links TRBV9 with TRBJ2-3; unclear D gene. The CDR3 is 14 amino acids. Germline V gives CDR1 SGDLS, CDR2 YYNGEE. The ends were cut back, 3 bases at V and 0 bases at J, with 8 bases in the middle. The CDR3: CASSEAYSTDTQYF. The CDR3 nucleotides are TGTGCCAGCAGCGAGGCCTATAGCACAGATACGCAGTATTTT.

The chain carries TRBV3-2 and TRBJ2-1; the D call TRBD1 from the table was never checked on the DNA. TRBV3-2 is termed a pseudogene. There are 17 residues in the CDR3. The DNA for the CDR3 is TGTGCCAGCAGCCAACCGCCCCTTAAGTACTCCTACAATGAGCAGTTCTTC. It codes for CASSQPPLKYSYNEQFF.

This clonotype was detected many times. The chain recombines TRBV28 with TRBJ1-4; 7 bases are a match to TRBD1. V dropped 6 bases and J dropped 4; count of bases not matched to a gene: 5. The CDR3 spans 14 residues. In germline, CDR1 is MDHEN, CDR2 SYDVKM. CDR3 in amino acids: CASSSRQGNEKLFF. CDR3 coding DNA: TGTGCCAGCAGCTCGCGACAGGGTAATGAAAAACTGTTTTTT.

In this sample, this clonotype turned up many times. V and J are TRBV6-6 and TRBJ2-1, with TRBD1 matching over 10 bases. V trimming: 4 bases; J trimming: 7 bases; junction bases outside the gene matches: 10. This CDR3 spans 16 amino acids. Germline loops: CDR1 MNHNY, CDR2 SVGAGI (reference sequence). The CDR3 protein is CASSFPTGGLRNEQFF. CDR3 coding DNA: TGTGCCAGCAGTTTCCCGACAGGGGGCCTTCGTAATGAGCAGTTCTTC.

In its sample, this clonotype was seen many times. The chain is built from TRBV28 and TRBJ2-7; D not certain. Between the trimmed V and J ends, which lost 3 bases and 6 bases, there was a span of 6 bases. The CDR3 has 11 residues. In germline, CDR1 is MDHEN, CDR2 SYDVKM. CDR3 coding DNA: TGTGCCAGCAGTTTGGGGTTCGAGCAGTACTTC. Translating gives CASSLGFEQYF.

The gene calls are TRBV7-6 and TRBJ2-1; TRBD2 matches 11 bases. The trim removed 5 bases at V and 1 base at J, leaving 7 bases unmatched. Per the germline V gene, CDR1 is SGHVS and CDR2 is FNYEAQ. The CDR3 is made up of 17 amino acids. CDR3 region: CASSVELAGVSYNEQFF. As DNA, the CDR3 is TGTGCCAGCAGCGTAGAACTAGCGGGAGTGTCCTACAATGAGCAGTTCTTC.

The V and J genes are TRBV7-9 and TRBJ1-4; D remains ambiguous. Germline CDR1 and CDR2: SEHNR and FQNEAQ (reference sequence). V gave up 2 bases and J gave up 0 bases, with 4 bases separating them. The CDR3 has 14 residues. The CDR3 region is CASSLPATNEKLFF. CDR3 bases: TGTGCCAGCAGCTTACCTGCAACTAATGAAAAACTGTTTTTT.

This clonotype was observed a handful of times. This rearrangement joins TRBV3-1 to TRBJ2-7; TRBD2 matches 8 bases. The germline V gene encodes CDR1 LGHDT and CDR2 YNNKEL (reference sequence). This CDR3 is 16 amino acids long. Unmatched junction bases numbered 5, after V lost 0 bases and J lost 1 base. The DNA for the CDR3 is TGTGCCAGCAGCCAAGAGGTAGCGGGATTTTCCTACGAGCAGTACTTC. Its translation is CASSQEVAGFSYEQYF.

V is TRBV20-1 and J is TRBJ2-7; D may be TRBD2 (5 bases). Germline lookup yields CDR1 DFQATT and CDR2 SNEGSKA (reference sequence). V lost 0 bases and J 0 bases, leaving 12 bases between the germline ends. CDR3 length: 15 residues. CDR3 in DNA: TGCAGTGCTAGAGATCTAGAGCGGAACTCCTACGAGCAGTACTTC. This codes for CSARDLERNSYEQYF.